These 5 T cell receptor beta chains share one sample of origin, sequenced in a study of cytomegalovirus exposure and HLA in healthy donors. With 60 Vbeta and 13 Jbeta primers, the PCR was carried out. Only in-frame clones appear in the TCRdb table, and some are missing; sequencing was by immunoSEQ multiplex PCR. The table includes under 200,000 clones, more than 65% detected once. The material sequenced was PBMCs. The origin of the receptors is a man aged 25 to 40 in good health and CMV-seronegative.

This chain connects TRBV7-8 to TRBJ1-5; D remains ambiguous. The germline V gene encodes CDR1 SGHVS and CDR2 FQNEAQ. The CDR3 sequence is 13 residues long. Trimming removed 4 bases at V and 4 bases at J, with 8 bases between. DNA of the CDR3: TGTGCCAGCAGCTCGTCGGGGAATCAGCCCCAGCATTTT. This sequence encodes CASSSSGNQPQHF.

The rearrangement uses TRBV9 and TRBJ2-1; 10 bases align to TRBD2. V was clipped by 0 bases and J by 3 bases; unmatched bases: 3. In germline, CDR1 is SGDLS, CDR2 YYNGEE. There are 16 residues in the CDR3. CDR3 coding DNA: TGTGCCAGCAGCGTAGCCGGGACTAGCGTCTACAATGAGCAGTTCTTC. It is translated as CASSVAGTSVYNEQFF.

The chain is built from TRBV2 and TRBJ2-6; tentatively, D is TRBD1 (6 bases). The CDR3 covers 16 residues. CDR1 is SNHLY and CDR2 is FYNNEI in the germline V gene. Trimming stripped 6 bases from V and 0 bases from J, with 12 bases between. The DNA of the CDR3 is TGTGCCAGCAGCGAGAGACAGGTCTCTGGGGCCAACGTCCTGACTTTC. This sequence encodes CASSERQVSGANVLTF.

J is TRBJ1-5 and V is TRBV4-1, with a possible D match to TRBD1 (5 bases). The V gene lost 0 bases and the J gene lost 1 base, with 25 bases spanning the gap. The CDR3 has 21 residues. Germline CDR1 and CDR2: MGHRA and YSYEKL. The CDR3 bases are TGCGCCAGCAGCCAAGATGTGGAGGGGTCAGCATTTGGTTTCAGCAATCAGCCCCAGCATTTT. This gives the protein CASSQDVEGSAFGFSNQPQHF.

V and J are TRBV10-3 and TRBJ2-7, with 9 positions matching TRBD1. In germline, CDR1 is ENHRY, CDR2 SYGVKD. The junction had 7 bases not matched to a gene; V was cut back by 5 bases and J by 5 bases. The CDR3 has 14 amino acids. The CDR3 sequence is CAISPGTGTNEQYF. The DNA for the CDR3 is TGTGCCATCAGTCCCGGGACAGGGACGAACGAGCAGTACTTC.